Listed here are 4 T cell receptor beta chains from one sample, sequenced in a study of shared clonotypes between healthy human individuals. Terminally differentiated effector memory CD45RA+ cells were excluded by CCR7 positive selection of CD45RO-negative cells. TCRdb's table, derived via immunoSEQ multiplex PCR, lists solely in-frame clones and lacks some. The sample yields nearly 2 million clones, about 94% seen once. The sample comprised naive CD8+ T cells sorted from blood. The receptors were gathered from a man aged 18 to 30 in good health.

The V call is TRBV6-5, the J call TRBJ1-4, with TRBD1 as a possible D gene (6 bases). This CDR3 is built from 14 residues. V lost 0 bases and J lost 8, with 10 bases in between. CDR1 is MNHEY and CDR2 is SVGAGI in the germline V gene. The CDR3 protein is CASSYSTQGEKLFF. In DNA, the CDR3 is TGTGCCAGCAGTTACTCGACGCAGGGGGAAAAACTGTTTTTT.

The CDR3 sequence is CASSFGENEQFF. The CDR3 region has the DNA TGTGCCAGCAGCTTTGGAGAGAATGAGCAGTTCTTC. The V gene is TRBV7-9, the J gene TRBJ2-1; D not resolved. The CDR3 is 12 amino acids. Germline V CDR1 and CDR2: SEHNR, FQNEAQ (reference sequence). V lost 3 bases, J lost 7 bases, and 7 bases lay in between.

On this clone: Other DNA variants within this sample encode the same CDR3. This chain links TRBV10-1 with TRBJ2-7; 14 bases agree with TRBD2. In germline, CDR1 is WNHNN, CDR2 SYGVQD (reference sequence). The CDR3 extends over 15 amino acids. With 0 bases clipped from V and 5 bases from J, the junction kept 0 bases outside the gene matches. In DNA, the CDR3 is TGCGCCAGCAGTGAGTCGGGACTAGCGGGAGACGAGCAGTACTTC. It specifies CASSESGLAGDEQYF.

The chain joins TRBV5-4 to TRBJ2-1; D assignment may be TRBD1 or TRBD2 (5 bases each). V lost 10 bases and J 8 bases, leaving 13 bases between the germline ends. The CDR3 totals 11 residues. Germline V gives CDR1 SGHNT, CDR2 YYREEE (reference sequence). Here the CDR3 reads CAGHRGDEQFF. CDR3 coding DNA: TGTGCCGGCCACCGAGGGGATGAGCAGTTCTTC. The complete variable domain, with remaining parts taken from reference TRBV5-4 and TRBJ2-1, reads ETGVTQSPTHLIKTRGQQVTLRCSSQSGHNTVSWYQQALGQGPQFIFQYYREEENGRGNFPPRFSGLQFPNYSSELNVNALELDDSALYLCAGHRGDEQFFGPGTRLTVL.